The T cell receptor (beta chain) described here comes from a study of cytomegalovirus exposure and HLA in healthy donors. Study-wide findings and caveats: Among TCR beta chains, those listed as cytomegalovirus-associated numbered approximately 150.

Losses at the gene ends were 0 bases for V and 8 bases for J; bases not matched to a gene: 6. The CDR3 sequence is 16 residues long. Germline lookup yields CDR1 PRHDT and CDR2 FYEKMQ (reference sequence). About this clone itself: Its antigen is currently unknown.

Vbeta (60) and Jbeta (13) primers were used in the PCR. Generated by immunoSEQ multiplex PCR, the TCRdb table keeps only in-frame clones and is missing some. The sample lists some 180,000 clones; approximately 76% were seen once. This receptor was taken from a woman under 30 in good health and CMV-seropositive. Material for sequencing was PBMCs. V and J are TRBV13 and TRBJ2-1; 11 nucleotides align to TRBD1. DNA for the CDR3: TGTGCCAGCAGCTTAGGAGGGACAGGGGGTATGTATGAGCAGTTCTTC. It specifies CASSLGGTGGMYEQFF.